This record looks at one TCR beta chain sequence and its context. The sample is drawn from a study of blood T cell repertoires in COVID-19. Study context: The cDNA or gDNA used as material had been derived from T cells, B-cell-depleted T cells, or PBMCs.

Original data processing: From reference gene primer amplification, estimates of nucleated cell counts were derived. The repertoire was sequenced with immunoSEQ multiplex PCR; TCRdb's copy has only in-frame clones and lacks some. That table gives V, J and clone size, and the DNA gave D and trimming. Among about 180,000 clones, 80% to 90% were seen once, and the ten largest hold under 25%. V dropped 8 bases and J dropped 4 bases, with 11 bases sitting between them. CDR1 and CDR2 from the germline V gene are LNHNV and YYDKDF (reference sequence). This CDR3 region has 13 residues. The receptor's source is a man aged 70-80 years with active or convalescent COVID-19. The chain couples TRBV15 to TRBJ1-4; D gene ambiguous. Sequences were obtained from peripheral blood. CDR3 DNA sequence: TGTGCCACCGCCCGGGTACTTAATGAAAAACTGTTTTTT. Its translation is CATARVLNEKLFF.